This T cell receptor (beta chain) was identified during a study of blood T cell repertoires in COVID-19. Study background: Both acute and convalescent COVID-19 samples were obtained from the United States, Italy and Spain.

Libraries were prepared by immunoSEQ multiplex PCR; TCRdb keeps only in-frame clonotypes and omits some of them. Of 300,000 to 400,000 clones in the sample, about nine tenths are singletons; the top ten hold 9.5% to 10%. V lost 5 bases and J lost 7, with 5 bases in between. Germline-derived CDR1 and CDR2 are SNHLY and FYNNEI. CDR3 length: 11 residues. Seattle patient enrollment occurred during active infection, with longitudinal follow-up thereafter. The genes are TRBV2 and TRBJ2-2; no clear D. Sequenced sample: peripheral blood. The source of this sequence is a man aged 30 to 39 with COVID-19, enrolled during active disease. This CDR3 is CASSFHGELFF. CDR3 DNA: TGTGCCAGCAGTTTTCACGGGGAGCTGTTTTTT.